Below are 8 T cell receptor beta chains sequenced from a single sample in a study of T cell repertoires in cytomegalovirus infection. TCRdb independently ran MiXCR on the reads; one entry per CDR3 protein. This sample yields around 230,000 distinct CDR3 sequences, of which roughly 6.5% are seen a single time; around 6.9% belongs to the top ten. Sample: PBMCs. Source of these receptors: a human donor in good health (CMV status not recorded). Some clones in this sample may be carry-over from other donors' samples.

This clonotype was picked up many times. The V and J genes are TRBV6-5 and TRBJ2-7; no reliable D call. CDR1 and CDR2 (germline): MNHEY, SVGAGI. The CDR3 sequence is 13 residues long. Trimming left V 5 bases short and J 5 bases short, with 13 bases between. CDR3 in DNA: TGTGCCAGCAGTGACCGGGTCGCGAACGAGCAGTACTTC. Its translation: CASSDRVANEQYF.

This clonotype appeared many times. The rearrangement joins TRBV7-2 to TRBJ1-2; TRBD1 agrees at 8 bases. This CDR3 spans 14 amino acids. The germline gives CDR1 SGHTA, CDR2 FQGNSA. With 3 bases clipped from V and 4 bases from J, the junction kept 4 bases outside the gene matches. This CDR3 reads CASSFAGGLYGYTF. The CDR3 DNA reads TGTGCCAGCAGCTTCGCAGGGGGCCTCTATGGCTACACCTTC.

This clonotype was observed many times. The DNA of the CDR3 is TGTGCCAGCAGCTTAAGTTGGGCCGGCACCAATCAGCCCCAGCATTTT. The encoded protein is CASSLSWAGTNQPQHF. The chain recombines TRBV7-8 with TRBJ1-5; no clear D gene. Trimming shortened V by 2 bases and J by 3 bases, and 14 bases separated the two germline ends. CDR3 length: 16 amino acids. Germline CDR1 SGHVS, CDR2 FQNEAQ.

This clonotype has ten or more counts. V usage is TRBV6-2 or TRBV6-3 and J usage is TRBJ2-3, with 7 positions matching TRBD2. V was clipped by 0 bases and J by 0 bases; unmatched bases: 12. There are 19 residues in the CDR3. Germline loops: CDR1 MNHEY, CDR2 SVGEGT. The chain's CDR3 is CASSYSIQRGSFSTDTQYF. The CDR3 DNA is TGTGCCAGCAGTTACTCGATCCAGCGGGGATCCTTTAGCACAGATACGCAGTATTTT.

This clonotype has a count of ten or more. CDR3 sequence (DNA): TGTGCCAGTAGTAGACGACAGACCCCGGATACGCAGTATTTT. It is translated as CASSRRQTPDTQYF. The genes are TRBV19 and TRBJ2-3; a weak D match, TRBD1 (5 bases). The CDR3 runs 14 residues. Germline V gene lookup returns CDR1 LNHDA and CDR2 SQIVND (reference sequence). Trimming left V 4 bases short and J 6 bases short, with 14 bases between.

This clonotype was counted ten times or more. This chain joins TRBV7-2 and TRBJ1-4; D uncertain. Deletions cut 1 base from V and 8 bases from J, with 14 bases between. Germline CDR1 is SGHTA and CDR2 is FQGNSA. The CDR3 has 15 amino acids. CDR3 region: CASSLDRGGREKLFF. The DNA for the CDR3 is TGTGCCAGCAGCTTAGATAGAGGAGGAAGGGAAAAACTGTTTTTT.

This clonotype was observed at least ten times. The CDR3 DNA reads TGTGCCAGCAGTTACACGGGACAGTCCTACGAGCAGTACTTC. Protein product: CASSYTGQSYEQYF. V usage is TRBV27 and J usage is TRBJ2-7; 7 nucleotides agree with TRBD1. The CDR3 length is 14 residues. Per the germline V gene, CDR1 is MNHEY and CDR2 is SMNVEV (reference sequence). V lost 4 bases and J lost 1; bases outside the gene matches: 4.

This clonotype was detected ten times or more. The V gene is TRBV2, the J gene TRBJ1-1; D is ambiguous. The CDR3 has 13 residues. V lost 7 bases, J lost 1 base, and 10 bases lay in between. CDR1 SNHLY and CDR2 FYNNEI come from the germline V gene. DNA for the CDR3: TGTGCCAGCAACCAGGCGGAGAACACTGAAGCTTTCTTT. It is translated as CASNQAENTEAFF.